These 3 T cell receptor beta chains came from one sample sequenced in a study of cytomegalovirus exposure and HLA in healthy donors. The primer mix had 60 Vbeta and 13 Jbeta primers. Clones were sequenced by immunoSEQ multiplex PCR, and TCRdb holds only the in-frame ones, with some missing. The sample has roughly 100,000 clones; approximately 82% are singletons. Material for sequencing was PBMCs. The receptors come from a man in his forties in good health and CMV-seropositive.

This chain uses TRBV6-6 with TRBJ2-7; 9 bases are shared with TRBD1. The V segment lost 7 bases and the J segment 5 bases; nucleotides outside the gene matches: 6. The germline V gene has CDR1 MNHNY and CDR2 SVGAGI (reference sequence). This CDR3 is 13 amino acids long. The CDR3 DNA follows: TGTGCCAGCACTCGGACAGGGGACGACGAGCAGTACTTC. Its translation: CASTRTGDDEQYF.

This clone was picked up a small number of times. DNA of the CDR3: TGTGCCAGCAGCTGGGGACTAGCGGGAGGGCCGGTCTTGGAGACCCAGTACTTC. Its protein is CASSWGLAGGPVLETQYF. The chain uses TRBV7-2 and TRBJ2-5, with 16 nucleotides matching TRBD2. After removal of 4 bases from V and 5 bases from J, the junction contained 10 bases not matched to a gene. Germline lookup yields CDR1 SGHTA and CDR2 FQGNSA. CDR3 length: 18 residues.

This chain uses TRBV4-1 with TRBJ1-2, with D perhaps TRBD1 (6 bases). The CDR3 runs to 15 residues. V lost 2 bases, J lost 3 bases, and 13 bases lay in between. Germline CDR1 and CDR2: MGHRA and YSYEKL. Here the CDR3 DNA reads TGCGCCAGCAGCCAACAATACAGGGTGGACTATGGCTACACCTTC. It encodes CASSQQYRVDYGYTF.